These T cell receptor beta chains were read from a single sample in a study of T cell repertoires in cytomegalovirus infection. Each CDR3 protein gets one entry after TCRdb re-called the reads with MiXCR. The table has about 490,000 distinct CDR3 sequences, roughly 10% seen once; the top ten hold roughly a tenth. The sequencing sample was made of PBMCs. Receptors originate from a human donor in good health (CMV status not recorded). Some clones in this sample may be carry-over from other donors' samples. The CDR3 runs from the conserved cysteine through the conserved F or W. D genes are given only for firm matches. Size values are once, few and many counts, or a class for expanded clones, and some rows have none.

v_gene: TRBV15; j_gene: TRBJ1-5; d_gene: .; abundance: many; CDR3aa: CATSISHINNQPQHF; CDR3nt: TGTGCCACCAGCATTTCCCACATCAACAATCAGCCCCAGCATTTT
v_gene: TRBV2; j_gene: TRBJ2-5; d_gene: .; abundance: many; CDR3aa: CASREGKLQETQYF; CDR3nt: TGTGCCAGCAGGGAAGGGAAGTTGCAAGAGACCCAGTACTTC
v_gene: TRBV7-3; j_gene: TRBJ2-2; d_gene: .; abundance: many; CDR3aa: CASSLTSGGTGELFF; CDR3nt: TGTGCCAGCAGCTTAACTTCTGGGGGAACCGGGGAGCTGTTTTTT
v_gene: TRBV18; j_gene: TRBJ2-2; d_gene: .; abundance: many; CDR3aa: CASSPQGPANTGELFF; CDR3nt: TGTGCCAGCTCACCACAGGGCCCCGCGAACACCGGGGAGCTGTTTTTT
v_gene: TRBV2; j_gene: TRBJ2-6; d_gene: .; abundance: many; CDR3aa: CASRRGSSGANVLTF; CDR3nt: TGTGCCAGCAGAAGAGGGAGCTCTGGGGCCAACGTCCTGACTTTC
v_gene: TRBV2; j_gene: TRBJ2-7; d_gene: TRBD1; abundance: .; CDR3aa: CASRGQGARALDPYEQYF; CDR3nt: TGTGCCAGCAGAGGACAGGGGGCGCGAGCATTGGACCCCTACGAGCAGTACTTC
v_gene: TRBV28; j_gene: TRBJ1-3; d_gene: .; abundance: few; CDR3aa: CASSWTAGNTIYF; CDR3nt: TGTGCCAGCAGTTGGACAGCCGGAAACACCATATATTTT
v_gene: TRBV14; j_gene: TRBJ2-7; d_gene: TRBD2; abundance: few; CDR3aa: CASSQETSAYSYEQYF; CDR3nt: TGTGCCAGCAGCCAAGAGACTAGCGCCTATTCCTACGAGCAGTACTTC
v_gene: TRBV6-1; j_gene: TRBJ2-3; d_gene: TRBD2; abundance: few; CDR3aa: CASRAGASGALDTQYF; CDR3nt: TGTGCCAGCAGGGCCGGCGCTAGCGGGGCATTAGATACGCAGTATTTT
v_gene: TRBV3-1; j_gene: TRBJ1-6; d_gene: .; abundance: .; CDR3aa: CASSRNREESYNSPLHF; CDR3nt: TGTGCCAGCAGTCGGAACAGGGAGGAGTCCTATAATTCACCCCTCCACTTT
v_gene: TRBV7-4; j_gene: TRBJ2-1; d_gene: .; abundance: many; CDR3aa: CASSPQRGRVGKGVNEQFF; CDR3nt: TGTGCCAGCAGCCCTCAGAGGGGAAGGGTTGGAAAGGGGGTGAATGAGCAGTTCTTC
v_gene: TRBV6-6; j_gene: TRBJ2-7; d_gene: TRBD1; abundance: many; CDR3aa: CASTGTGATYEQYF; CDR3nt: TGTGCCAGCACTGGGACAGGGGCTACCTACGAGCAGTACTTC
v_gene: TRBV25-1; j_gene: TRBJ1-1; d_gene: .; abundance: many; CDR3aa: CASSQNNLSIIRTEAFF; CDR3nt: TGTGCCAGCAGTCAGAACAACCTAAGTATAATACGCACTGAAGCTTTCTTT
v_gene: TRBV20-1; j_gene: TRBJ2-3; d_gene: .; abundance: .; CDR3aa: CSARGEPRTQYF; CDR3nt: TGCAGTGCTAGAGGGGAGCCCCGTACGCAGTATTTT
v_gene: TRBV14; j_gene: TRBJ1-6; d_gene: .; abundance: .; CDR3aa: CASSPGGRDGSPLHF; CDR3nt: TGTGCCAGCAGCCCCGGCGGCAGGGACGGTTCACCCCTCCACTTT
v_gene: TRBV12-3/TRBV12-4; j_gene: TRBJ2-1; d_gene: .; abundance: .; CDR3aa: CASSLSRGRQFF; CDR3nt: TGTGCCAGCAGTTTAAGCCGCGGAAGACAGTTCTTC
v_gene: TRBV30; j_gene: TRBJ2-7; d_gene: TRBD1; abundance: .; CDR3aa: CACPTGTSSYERYF; CDR3nt: TGTGCCTGTCCGACAGGGACATCATCCTACGAGCGGTACTTC
v_gene: TRBV20-1; j_gene: TRBJ2-7; d_gene: TRBD2; abundance: few; CDR3aa: CSARDQTSGSYEQYF; CDR3nt: TGCAGTGCTAGAGATCAGACTAGCGGGAGCTACGAGCAGTACTTC
v_gene: TRBV29-1; j_gene: TRBJ1-1; d_gene: TRBD1; abundance: .; CDR3aa: CSVEMGQGGSEAFF; CDR3nt: TGCAGCGTTGAAATGGGACAGGGTGGATCTGAAGCTTTCTTT
v_gene: TRBV6-1; j_gene: TRBJ1-1; d_gene: .; abundance: .; CDR3aa: CASSTAPNTEAFF; CDR3nt: TGTGCCAGCAGTACCGCTCCGAACACTGAAGCTTTCTTT
v_gene: TRBV6-5; j_gene: TRBJ2-3; d_gene: TRBD2; abundance: few; CDR3aa: CASSYSMVAGGRLYTQYF; CDR3nt: TGTGCCAGCAGTTACTCGATGGTGGCGGGAGGGAGGTTATATACGCAGTATTTT
v_gene: TRBV5-5; j_gene: TRBJ2-1; d_gene: TRBD1; abundance: .; CDR3aa: CASSLQGGRDEQFF; CDR3nt: TGTGCCAGCAGCTTACAGGGGGGCCGGGATGAGCAGTTCTTC
v_gene: TRBV7-9; j_gene: TRBJ2-7; d_gene: .; abundance: many; CDR3aa: CASSPPGYEQYF; CDR3nt: TGTGCCAGCAGCCCGCCGGGATACGAGCAGTACTTC
v_gene: TRBV7-6; j_gene: TRBJ1-6; d_gene: .; abundance: many; CDR3aa: CASSLGIYNSPLHF; CDR3nt: TGTGCCAGCAGCTTAGGGATCTATAATTCACCCCTCCACTTT
v_gene: TRBV10-3; j_gene: TRBJ1-1; d_gene: .; abundance: few; CDR3aa: CAISESKGYSEAFF; CDR3nt: TGTGCCATCAGTGAGTCGAAAGGGTATTCTGAAGCTTTCTTT
v_gene: TRBV7-9; j_gene: TRBJ1-2; d_gene: .; abundance: many; CDR3aa: CASNVHWSKQANYGYTF; CDR3nt: TGTGCCAGCAACGTACACTGGTCCAAACAAGCTAACTATGGCTACACCTTC
v_gene: TRBV18; j_gene: TRBJ2-7; d_gene: TRBD1; abundance: many; CDR3aa: CASSPPEQGTYEQYF; CDR3nt: TGTGCCAGCTCACCACCTGAACAGGGGACCTACGAGCAGTACTTC
v_gene: TRBV6-1; j_gene: TRBJ1-2; d_gene: TRBD1; abundance: many; CDR3aa: CASWTGGDRTGYGYTF; CDR3nt: TGTGCCAGCTGGACAGGGGGCGATCGTACGGGGTATGGCTACACCTTC
v_gene: TRBV7-9; j_gene: TRBJ2-4; d_gene: TRBD2; abundance: many; CDR3aa: CASSPGAGGPAKNIQYF; CDR3nt: TGTGCCAGCAGCCCGGGGGCGGGAGGCCCAGCCAAAAACATTCAGTACTTC
v_gene: TRBV7-9; j_gene: TRBJ2-7; d_gene: .; abundance: many; CDR3aa: CASRSTSGASEQYF; CDR3nt: TGTGCCAGCAGAAGTACTTCAGGGGCCAGCGAGCAGTACTTC
v_gene: TRBV7-9; j_gene: TRBJ1-2; d_gene: TRBD1; abundance: many; CDR3aa: CASSGDRGDYGYTF; CDR3nt: TGTGCCAGCAGCGGAGACAGGGGAGACTATGGCTACACCTTC
v_gene: TRBV12-3/TRBV12-4; j_gene: TRBJ2-5; d_gene: .; abundance: many; CDR3aa: CASGLRETQYF; CDR3nt: TGTGCCAGCGGACTTAGGGAGACCCAGTACTTC
v_gene: TRBV5-4; j_gene: TRBJ2-3; d_gene: TRBD2; abundance: many; CDR3aa: CASSTRTSGGPDTQYF; CDR3nt: TGTGCCAGCAGCACACGGACTAGCGGGGGCCCAGATACGCAGTATTTT
v_gene: TRBV7-9; j_gene: TRBJ1-5; d_gene: .; abundance: few; CDR3aa: CASSLTGSYQPQHF; CDR3nt: TGTGCCAGCAGCTTAACAGGGTCCTATCAGCCCCAGCATTTT
v_gene: TRBV20-1; j_gene: TRBJ2-2; d_gene: .; abundance: .; CDR3aa: CSARWQGTTGELFF; CDR3nt: TGCAGTGCTAGGTGGCAGGGGACAACCGGGGAGCTGTTTTTT
v_gene: TRBV11-2; j_gene: TRBJ2-2; d_gene: TRBD1; abundance: once; CDR3aa: CASSSGTGLNTGELFF; CDR3nt: TGTGCCAGCAGCAGCGGGACAGGGTTAAACACCGGGGAGCTGTTTTTT
v_gene: TRBV27; j_gene: TRBJ2-1; d_gene: .; abundance: .; CDR3aa: CASSLDPTNGEQFF; CDR3nt: TGTGCCAGCAGTTTAGACCCAACCAACGGTGAGCAGTTCTTC
v_gene: TRBV28; j_gene: TRBJ1-5; d_gene: .; abundance: many; CDR3aa: CASSVSSSEQPQHF; CDR3nt: TGTGCCAGCAGTGTCAGCTCGTCGGAGCAGCCCCAGCATTTT
v_gene: TRBV3-1; j_gene: TRBJ1-1; d_gene: .; abundance: many; CDR3aa: CASSHTGMPNTEAFF; CDR3nt: TGTGCCAGCAGCCATACAGGGATGCCGAACACTGAAGCTTTCTTT
v_gene: TRBV6-6; j_gene: TRBJ1-2; d_gene: TRBD1; abundance: few; CDR3aa: CASRGTGGDGYTF; CDR3nt: TGTGCCAGCAGAGGGACAGGGGGCGATGGCTACACCTTC
v_gene: TRBV7-3; j_gene: TRBJ2-7; d_gene: TRBD1; abundance: many; CDR3aa: CASSLTIGQGYEQYF; CDR3nt: TGTGCCAGCAGCTTAACGATCGGACAGGGCTACGAGCAGTACTTC
v_gene: TRBV11-3; j_gene: TRBJ2-3; d_gene: TRBD2; abundance: many; CDR3aa: CASSSGKLAGSTDTQYF; CDR3nt: TGTGCCAGCAGCTCTGGGAAGCTAGCGGGTAGCACAGATACGCAGTATTTT
v_gene: TRBV6-6; j_gene: TRBJ2-7; d_gene: .; abundance: many; CDR3aa: CASTPTRREQYF; CDR3nt: TGTGCCAGCACCCCAACTAGGCGCGAGCAGTACTTC
v_gene: TRBV20-1; j_gene: TRBJ2-5; d_gene: .; abundance: many; CDR3aa: CSSAPGTQYF; CDR3nt: TGCAGTTCAGCCCCGGGGACCCAGTACTTC
v_gene: TRBV12-3/TRBV12-4; j_gene: TRBJ1-2; d_gene: .; abundance: .; CDR3aa: CASSPPGQNYGYTF; CDR3nt: TGTGCCAGCAGTCCCCCGGGGCAAAACTATGGCTACACCTTC
v_gene: TRBV7-8; j_gene: TRBJ2-1; d_gene: TRBD2; abundance: many; CDR3aa: CASSLGLAGAEQFF; CDR3nt: TGTGCCAGCAGCTTAGGACTAGCGGGAGCTGAGCAGTTCTTC
v_gene: TRBV3-1; j_gene: TRBJ1-1; d_gene: .; abundance: few; CDR3aa: CASGGFNTEAFF; CDR3nt: TGTGCCAGCGGGGGGTTTAACACTGAAGCTTTCTTT
v_gene: TRBV2; j_gene: TRBJ2-2; d_gene: .; abundance: many; CDR3aa: CARGYSTGELFF; CDR3nt: TGTGCCAGGGGGTATAGTACCGGGGAGCTGTTTTTT
v_gene: TRBV28; j_gene: TRBJ1-2; d_gene: TRBD1; abundance: many; CDR3aa: CASSLPTGVHYGYTF; CDR3nt: TGTGCCAGCAGTTTACCGACAGGGGTCCACTATGGCTACACCTTC
v_gene: TRBV29-1; j_gene: TRBJ2-3; d_gene: .; abundance: few; CDR3aa: CSVERGRPDTQYF; CDR3nt: TGCAGCGTTGAAAGGGGACGCCCGGATACGCAGTATTTT
v_gene: TRBV5-4; j_gene: TRBJ1-4; d_gene: TRBD1; abundance: many; CDR3aa: CASSLGQGEKLFF; CDR3nt: TGTGCCAGCAGCTTGGGACAGGGAGAAAAACTGTTTTTT
v_gene: TRBV5-4; j_gene: TRBJ1-1; d_gene: .; abundance: many; CDR3aa: CASSLWGLGTEAFF; CDR3nt: TGTGCCAGCAGCTTGTGGGGGCTGGGCACTGAAGCTTTCTTT
v_gene: TRBV11-3; j_gene: TRBJ1-1; d_gene: .; abundance: many; CDR3aa: CASSDRTRQDTEAFF; CDR3nt: TGTGCCAGCAGCGACCGGACTCGACAGGACACTGAAGCTTTCTTT